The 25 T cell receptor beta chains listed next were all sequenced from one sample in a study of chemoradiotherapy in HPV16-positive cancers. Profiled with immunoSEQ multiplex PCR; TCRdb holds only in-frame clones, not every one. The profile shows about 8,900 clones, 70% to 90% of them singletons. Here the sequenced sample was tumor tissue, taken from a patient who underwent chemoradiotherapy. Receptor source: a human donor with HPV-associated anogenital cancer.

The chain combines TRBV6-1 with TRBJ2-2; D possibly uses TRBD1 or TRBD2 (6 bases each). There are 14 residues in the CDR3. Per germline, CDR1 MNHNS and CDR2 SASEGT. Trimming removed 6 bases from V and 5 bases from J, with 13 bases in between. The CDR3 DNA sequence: TGTGCCAGCAGGCGGGACATCCGGACCGGGGAGCTGTTTTTT. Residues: CASRRDIRTGELFF.

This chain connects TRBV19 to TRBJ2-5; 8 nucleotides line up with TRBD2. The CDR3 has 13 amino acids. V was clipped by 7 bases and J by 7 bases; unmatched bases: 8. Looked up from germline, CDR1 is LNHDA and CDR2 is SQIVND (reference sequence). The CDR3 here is CASKGLDLGTQYF. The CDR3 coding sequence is TGTGCCAGTAAGGGACTAGACCTGGGGACCCAGTACTTC.

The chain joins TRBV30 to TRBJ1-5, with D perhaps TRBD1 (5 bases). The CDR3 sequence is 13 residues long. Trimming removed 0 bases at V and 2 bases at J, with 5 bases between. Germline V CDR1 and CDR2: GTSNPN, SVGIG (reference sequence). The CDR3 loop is CAWSVQGNQPQHF. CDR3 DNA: TGTGCCTGGAGTGTACAGGGCAATCAGCCCCAGCATTTT. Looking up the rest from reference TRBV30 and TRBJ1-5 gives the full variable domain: SQTIHQWPATLVQPVGSPLSLECTVEGTSNPNLYWYRQAAGRGLQLLFYSVGIGQISSEVPQNLSASRPQDRQFILSSKKLLLSDSGFYLCAWSVQGNQPQHFGDGTRLSIL.

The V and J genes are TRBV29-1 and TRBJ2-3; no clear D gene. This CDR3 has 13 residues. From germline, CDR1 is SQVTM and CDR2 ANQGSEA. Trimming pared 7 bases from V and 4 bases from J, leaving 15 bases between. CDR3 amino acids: CSARGDRADTQYF. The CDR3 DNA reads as TGCAGCGCCCGTGGGGATCGTGCAGATACGCAGTATTTT.

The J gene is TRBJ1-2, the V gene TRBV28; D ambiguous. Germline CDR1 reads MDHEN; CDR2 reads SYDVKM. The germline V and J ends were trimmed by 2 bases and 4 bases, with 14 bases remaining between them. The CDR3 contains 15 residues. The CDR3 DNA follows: TGTGCCAGCAGTTTAACGGGCCCAATGGCCTATGGCTACACCTTC. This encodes CASSLTGPMAYGYTF.

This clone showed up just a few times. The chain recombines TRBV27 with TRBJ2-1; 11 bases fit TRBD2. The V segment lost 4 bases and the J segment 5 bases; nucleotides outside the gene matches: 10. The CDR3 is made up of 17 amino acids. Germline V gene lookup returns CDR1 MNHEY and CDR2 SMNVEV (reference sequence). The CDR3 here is CASSSLGPSGGNNEQFF. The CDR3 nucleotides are TGTGCCAGCAGTTCACTAGGGCCTAGCGGGGGGAACAATGAGCAGTTCTTC.

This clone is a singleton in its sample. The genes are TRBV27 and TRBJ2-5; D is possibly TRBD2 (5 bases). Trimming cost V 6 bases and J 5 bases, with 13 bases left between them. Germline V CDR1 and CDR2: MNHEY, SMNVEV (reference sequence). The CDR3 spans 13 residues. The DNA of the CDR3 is TGTGCCAGCAGCCGCGGTTCGGGGGAGACCCAGTACTTC. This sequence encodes CASSRGSGETQYF.

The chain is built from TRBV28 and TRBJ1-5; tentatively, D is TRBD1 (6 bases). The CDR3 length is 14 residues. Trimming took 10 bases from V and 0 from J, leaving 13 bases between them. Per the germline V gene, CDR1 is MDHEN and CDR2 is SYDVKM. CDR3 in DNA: TGTGCCATTACGGGGGGGGCTAGCAATCAGCCCCAGCATTTT. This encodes CAITGGASNQPQHF.

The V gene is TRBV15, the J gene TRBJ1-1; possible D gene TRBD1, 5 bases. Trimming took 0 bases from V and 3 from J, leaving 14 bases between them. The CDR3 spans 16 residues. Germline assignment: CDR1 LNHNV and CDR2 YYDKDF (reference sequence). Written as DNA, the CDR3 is TGTGCCACCAGCAGAGATGGGGGAGGAGCGGACACTGAAGCTTTCTTT. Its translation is CATSRDGGGADTEAFF.

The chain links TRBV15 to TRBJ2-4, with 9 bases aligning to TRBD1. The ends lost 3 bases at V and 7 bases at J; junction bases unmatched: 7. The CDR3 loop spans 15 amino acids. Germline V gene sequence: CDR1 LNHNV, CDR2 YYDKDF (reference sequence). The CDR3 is CATSRPDRGRNIQYF. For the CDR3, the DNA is TGTGCCACCAGCAGGCCAGACAGGGGGAGGAACATTCAGTACTTC.

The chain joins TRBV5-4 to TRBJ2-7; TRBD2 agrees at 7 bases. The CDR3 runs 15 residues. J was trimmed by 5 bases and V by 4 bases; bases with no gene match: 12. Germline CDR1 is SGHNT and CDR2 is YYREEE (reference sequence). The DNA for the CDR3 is TGTGCCAGCAGCCCCCGAGTCCAGCGGGACGACGAGCAGTACTTC. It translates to CASSPRVQRDDEQYF.

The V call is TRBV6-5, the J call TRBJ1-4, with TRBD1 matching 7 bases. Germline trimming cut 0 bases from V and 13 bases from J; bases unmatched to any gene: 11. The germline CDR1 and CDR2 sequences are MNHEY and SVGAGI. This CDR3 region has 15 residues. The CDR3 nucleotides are TGTGCCAGCAGTTACTCGAAGCAGGGGGGTGTAAGACTGTTTTTT. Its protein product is CASSYSKQGGVRLFF.

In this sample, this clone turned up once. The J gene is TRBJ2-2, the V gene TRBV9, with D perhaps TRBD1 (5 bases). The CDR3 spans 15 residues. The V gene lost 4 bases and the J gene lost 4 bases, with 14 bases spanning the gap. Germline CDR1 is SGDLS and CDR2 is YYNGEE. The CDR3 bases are TGTGCCAGCAGCCCCCACCGACAGCTCACCGGGGAGCTGTTTTTT. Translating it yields CASSPHRQLTGELFF.

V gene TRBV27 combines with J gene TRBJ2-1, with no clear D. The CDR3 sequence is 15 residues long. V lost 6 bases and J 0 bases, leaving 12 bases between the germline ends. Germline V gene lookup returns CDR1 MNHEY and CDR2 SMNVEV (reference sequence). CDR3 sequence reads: CASRGSIISYNEQFF. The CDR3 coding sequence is TGTGCCAGCAGGGGATCTATAATCTCCTACAATGAGCAGTTCTTC.

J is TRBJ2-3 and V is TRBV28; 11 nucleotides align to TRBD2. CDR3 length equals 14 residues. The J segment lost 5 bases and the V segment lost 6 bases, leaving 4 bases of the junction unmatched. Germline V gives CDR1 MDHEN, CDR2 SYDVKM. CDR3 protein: CASRTSGKVDTQYF. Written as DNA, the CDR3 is TGTGCCAGCAGGACTAGCGGGAAGGTAGATACGCAGTATTTT.

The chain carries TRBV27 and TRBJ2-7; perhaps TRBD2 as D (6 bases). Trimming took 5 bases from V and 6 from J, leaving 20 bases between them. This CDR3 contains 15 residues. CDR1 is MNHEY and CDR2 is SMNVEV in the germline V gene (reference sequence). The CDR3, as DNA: TGTGCCAGCAGTCTCCAGGAGGGATCCGTTTCCGAGCAGTACTTC. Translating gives CASSLQEGSVSEQYF.

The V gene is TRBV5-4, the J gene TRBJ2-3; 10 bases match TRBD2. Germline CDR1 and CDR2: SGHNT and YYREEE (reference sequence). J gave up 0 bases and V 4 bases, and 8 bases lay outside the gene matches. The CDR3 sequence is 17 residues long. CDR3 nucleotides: TGTGCCAGCAGCCCCCTAGCGGGGGCCTGGAGCACAGATACGCAGTATTTT. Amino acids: CASSPLAGAWSTDTQYF.

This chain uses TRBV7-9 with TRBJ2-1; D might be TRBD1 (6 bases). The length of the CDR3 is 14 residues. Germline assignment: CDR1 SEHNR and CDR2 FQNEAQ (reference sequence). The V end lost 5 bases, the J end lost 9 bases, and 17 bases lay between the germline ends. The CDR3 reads CASSTRGHPGEQFF. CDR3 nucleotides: TGTGCCAGCAGCACCAGGGGACATCCGGGTGAGCAGTTCTTC.

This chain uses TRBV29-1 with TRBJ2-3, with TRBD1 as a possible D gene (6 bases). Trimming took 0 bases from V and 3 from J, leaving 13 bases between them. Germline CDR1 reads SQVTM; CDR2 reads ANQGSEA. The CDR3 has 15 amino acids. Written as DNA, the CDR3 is TGCAGCGTTGAAGAATCAGGGGCCCGTACAGATACGCAGTATTTT. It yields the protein CSVEESGARTDTQYF.

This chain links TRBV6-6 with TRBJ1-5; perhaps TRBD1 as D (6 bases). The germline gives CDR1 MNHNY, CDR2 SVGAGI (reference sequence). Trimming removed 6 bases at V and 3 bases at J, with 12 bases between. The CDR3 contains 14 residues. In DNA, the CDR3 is TGTGCCAGCAGATCCACAGGGAACAATCAGCCCCAGCATTTT. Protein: CASRSTGNNQPQHF.

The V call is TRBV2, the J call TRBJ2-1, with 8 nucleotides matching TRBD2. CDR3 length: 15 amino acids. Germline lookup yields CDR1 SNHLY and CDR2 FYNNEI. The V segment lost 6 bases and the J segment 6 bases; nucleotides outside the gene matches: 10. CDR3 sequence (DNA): TGTGCCAGCAGGCCTCGGGGGGGGGTAGGCAATGAGCAGTTCTTC. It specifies CASRPRGGVGNEQFF.

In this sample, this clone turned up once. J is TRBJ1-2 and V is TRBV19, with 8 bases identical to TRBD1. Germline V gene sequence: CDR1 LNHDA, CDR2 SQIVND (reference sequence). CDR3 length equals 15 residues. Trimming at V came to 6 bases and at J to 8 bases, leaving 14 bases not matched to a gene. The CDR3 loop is CASSPFRTGRGGYTF. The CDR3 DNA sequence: TGTGCCAGTAGCCCATTCCGGACAGGGCGAGGGGGCTACACCTTC.

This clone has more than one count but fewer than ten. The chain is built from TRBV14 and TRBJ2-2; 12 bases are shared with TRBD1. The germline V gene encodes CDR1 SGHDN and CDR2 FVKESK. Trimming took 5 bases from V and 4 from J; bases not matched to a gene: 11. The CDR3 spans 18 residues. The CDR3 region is CASSGTGGLLRGTGELFF. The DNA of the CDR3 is TGTGCCAGCAGCGGGACAGGGGGCTTACTTCGAGGCACCGGGGAGCTGTTTTTT.

This chain's CDR3 is CASSPRGGLVGGYTF. The DNA for the CDR3 is TGTGCCAGCAGCCCCCGCGGGGGATTAGTGGGTGGCTACACCTTC. This chain connects TRBV6-5 to TRBJ1-2; TRBD1 is a possible D gene (5 bases). There are 15 residues in the CDR3. The germline V and J ends were trimmed by 6 bases and 7 bases, with 21 bases remaining between them. Germline V gene sequence: CDR1 MNHEY, CDR2 SVGAGI.

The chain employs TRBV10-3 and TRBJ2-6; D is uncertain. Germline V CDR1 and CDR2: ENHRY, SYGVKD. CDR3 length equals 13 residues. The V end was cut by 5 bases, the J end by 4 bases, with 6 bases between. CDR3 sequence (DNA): TGTGCCATCAGTACTACAGGGGCCAACGTCCTGACTTTC. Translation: CAISTTGANVLTF.